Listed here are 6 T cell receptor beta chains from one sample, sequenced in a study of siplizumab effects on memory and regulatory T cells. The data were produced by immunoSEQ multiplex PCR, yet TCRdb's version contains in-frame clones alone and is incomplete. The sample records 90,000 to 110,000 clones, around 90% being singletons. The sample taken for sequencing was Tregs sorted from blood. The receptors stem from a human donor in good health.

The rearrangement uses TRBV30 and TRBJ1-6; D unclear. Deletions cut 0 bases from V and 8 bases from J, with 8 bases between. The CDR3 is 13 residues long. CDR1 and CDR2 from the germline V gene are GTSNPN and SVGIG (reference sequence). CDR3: CAWSVDGDSPLHF. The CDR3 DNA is TGTGCCTGGAGTGTAGATGGGGATTCACCCCTCCACTTT.

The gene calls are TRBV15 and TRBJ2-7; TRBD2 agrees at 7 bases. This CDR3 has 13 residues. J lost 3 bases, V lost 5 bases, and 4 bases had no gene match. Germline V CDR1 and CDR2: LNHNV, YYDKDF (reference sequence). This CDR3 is CATSRDYIYEQYF. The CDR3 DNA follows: TGTGCCACCAGCCGGGACTACATCTACGAGCAGTACTTC.

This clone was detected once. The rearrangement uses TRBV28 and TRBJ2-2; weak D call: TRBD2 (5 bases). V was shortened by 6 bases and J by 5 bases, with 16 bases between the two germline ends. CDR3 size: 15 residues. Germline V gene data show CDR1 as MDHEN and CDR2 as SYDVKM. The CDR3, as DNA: TGTGCCAGCAGAGTCGGGATCGGAAAAACCGGGGAGCTGTTTTTT. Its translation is CASRVGIGKTGELFF.

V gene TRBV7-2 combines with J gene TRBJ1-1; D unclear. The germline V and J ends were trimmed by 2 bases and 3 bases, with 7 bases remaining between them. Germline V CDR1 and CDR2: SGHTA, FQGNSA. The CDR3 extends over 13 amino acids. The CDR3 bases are TGTGCCAGCAGCTTATCGCGAGACACTGAAGCTTTCTTT. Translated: CASSLSRDTEAFF.

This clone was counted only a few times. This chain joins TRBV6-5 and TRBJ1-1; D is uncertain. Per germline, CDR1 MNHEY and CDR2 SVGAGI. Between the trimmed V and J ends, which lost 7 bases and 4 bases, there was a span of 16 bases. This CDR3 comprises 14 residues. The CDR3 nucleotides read TGTGCCAGCACCGACTCGGGGAGAGGCACTGAAGCTTTCTTT. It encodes CASTDSGRGTEAFF.

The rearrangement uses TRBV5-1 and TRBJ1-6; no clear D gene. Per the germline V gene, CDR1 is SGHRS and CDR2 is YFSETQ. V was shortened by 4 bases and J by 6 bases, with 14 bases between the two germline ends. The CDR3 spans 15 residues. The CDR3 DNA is TGCGCCAGCAGCACGGCGGCAGTTCTTAATTCACCCCTCCACTTT. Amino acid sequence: CASSTAAVLNSPLHF.